This TCR beta chain was recovered during a study of control samples from healthy donors and cancer patients. This CDR3 comprises 13 residues. Trimming shortened V by 0 bases and J by 2 bases, and 7 bases separated the two germline ends. Per germline, CDR1 GTSNPN and CDR2 SVGIG (reference sequence). The table came from immunoSEQ multiplex PCR; TCRdb's copy has only in-frame clones and leaves some out. Of 150,000 to 200,000 clones in the sample, roughly nine tenths were seen once. Input material: blood. The chain recombines TRBV30 with TRBJ1-2; D gene uncertain. The sequence was collected from a young woman in good health. The CDR3 sequence: CAWSVPRNYGYTF. CDR3 DNA: TGTGCCTGGAGTGTCCCCAGAAACTATGGCTACACCTTC.